These 4 T cell receptor beta chains came from one sample sequenced in a study of blood T cell repertoires in COVID-19. Assay: immunoSEQ multiplex PCR; the TCRdb copy retains only in-frame clones and omits some. The repertoire holds roughly 230,000 clones, 84% seen once, with roughly a tenth in the top ten. The sequencing sample was made of peripheral blood. The receptors shown here come from a woman of 80 years or more with COVID-19, enrolled during active disease.

This clone showed up just a few times. The chain joins TRBV9 to TRBJ1-1; D is possibly TRBD1 (6 bases). The germline V and J ends were trimmed by 1 base and 2 bases, with 12 bases remaining between them. The length of the CDR3 is 15 residues. The V gene's germline CDR1 is SGDLS and CDR2 YYNGEE. The CDR3 spells CASSVSFRGNTEAFF. Here the CDR3 DNA reads TGTGCCAGCAGCGTATCGTTCAGGGGCAACACTGAAGCTTTCTTT.

This chain joins TRBV20-1 and TRBJ1-2; D perhaps matches TRBD1 (5 bases). Germline CDR1 reads DFQATT; CDR2 reads SNEGSKA (reference sequence). The CDR3 is made up of 11 amino acids. V shed 6 bases and J shed 3 bases, with 8 bases lying between them. The CDR3 region has the DNA TGCAGTGCCGTGACAGACTATGGCTACACCTTC. Amino acids: CSAVTDYGYTF.

This clone came up once. The CDR3 nucleotides are TGTGCCAGCAGTACTCGGACAGATGCGGCTTTCTTT. Translating gives CASSTRTDAAFF. J is TRBJ1-1 and V is TRBV28; tentatively, D is TRBD1 (6 bases). The germline V gene encodes CDR1 MDHEN and CDR2 SYDVKM. This CDR3 is 12 amino acids long. Deletions cut 5 bases from V and 11 bases from J, with 15 bases between. Full variable domain (rest looked up from reference TRBV28 and TRBJ1-1): DVKVTQSSRYLVKRTGEKVFLECVQDMDHENMFWYRQDPGLGLRLIYFSYDVKMKEKGDIPEGYSVSREKKERFSLILESASTNQTSMYLCASSTRTDAAFFGQGTRLTVV.

This chain joins TRBV7-2 and TRBJ1-4; D possibly corresponds to TRBD1 (6 bases). CDR1 is SGHTA and CDR2 is FQGNSA in the germline V gene. The CDR3 consists of 15 residues. The ends were cut back, 5 bases at V and 7 bases at J, with 17 bases in the middle. This CDR3 reads CASSPQLGRGEKLFF. The DNA of the CDR3 is TGTGCCAGCAGCCCCCAGCTAGGCAGGGGTGAAAAACTGTTTTTT.